This T cell receptor beta chain is from a study of T cell responses to AZD1222 COVID-19 vaccine. With 4 bases clipped from V and 6 bases from J, the junction kept 4 bases outside the gene matches. Germline-derived CDR1 and CDR2 are SGHNT and YYREEE (reference sequence). The CDR3 extends over 14 amino acids. Remarks on this clone: The antigen remains unidentified.

Using immunoSEQ multiplex PCR, the repertoire was profiled, and TCRdb retains in-frame clones only, with some absent. The data hold fewer than 150,000 clones, with about nine tenths observed a single time. Study-wide results and caveats: Sampling captured repertoires only after the peak T cell response. Along spike, vaccine-associated CD4 TCRs were found throughout, with dominance at 160-218 and 743-854.

The V gene is TRBV5-4, the J gene TRBJ1-6; 7 nucleotides match TRBD1. The sample was peripheral blood, taken on day 0 of AZD1222 vaccination. The clonotype comes from an adult in good health. For the CDR3, the DNA is TGTGCCAGCAGCCCGGGACAGCTTAATTCACCCCTCCACTTT. Amino acid sequence: CASSPGQLNSPLHF.